This TCR beta chain was identified during a study of T cell responses to AZD1222 COVID-19 vaccine. Study-wide background: Combined were second doses at about 4 or about 12 weeks. Study conclusions and caveats: Clonal diversity was possibly underestimated, and the donors were mostly white British, with more females. Mapped onto spike, vaccine-associated CD4 TCRs spanned it and were dominant at 160-218 and 743-854. Reportedly, nearly half the spike-specific TCRs target unmutated variant regions.

Concerning this clone: Its target is not known.

The V end was cut by 1 base, the J end by 0 bases, with 12 bases between. In germline, CDR1 is GTSNPN, CDR2 SVGIG (reference sequence). The CDR3 sequence is 15 residues long. Some clones are missing from TCRdb's copy, which holds only in-frame ones; the method was immunoSEQ multiplex PCR. The sample comprises over 45,000 clones, 89% of which are singletons, and approximately 2% rests with the top ten. The receptor comes from an adult in good health. The chain is built from TRBV30 and TRBJ1-1, with TRBD1 as a possible D gene (6 bases). The sample in question was peripheral blood, obtained on day 0 of AZD1222 vaccination. The CDR3 DNA reads as TGTGCCTGGAGTGGCTCGGGACACCTGAACACTGAAGCTTTCTTT. It codes for CAWSGSGHLNTEAFF.